This T cell receptor (beta chain) was recorded in a study of Siglec-9 on CD8 T cells in melanoma (dated by TCRdb to between 2018 and 2020). For context, the study as a whole: In this study, researchers looked at how Siglec-9 is expressed on CD8+ T cells and what Siglec-9 does to regulate T cells within the melanoma tumor microenvironment. Study-level results and caveats: An effector memory CD8+ T-cell subset that appeared to accumulate within melanoma tumors was reported to be marked and regulated by Siglec-9.

With respect to this clone: What antigen it recognizes has not been identified. No much larger clone is present one base from it, and per-base qualities are unavailable. At the DNA level, this CDR3 is encoded by other sequences in the same sample as well.

Receptor amplification or capture employed the immunoSEQ multiplex PCR assay. This is the immuneACCESS table as TCRdb keeps it, with only in-frame sequences that have V and J called. A part of the clones is gone; compared with another copy, unresolved V genes explain less than half, and the rest is unexplained. The sample includes about 30,000 clones, with less than 85% observed a single time. The top ten clones comprise approximately 5.4% of the sample. The CDR3 has 18 amino acids, counting the end cysteine and phenylalanine. The DNA shown is the 54-base CDR3, in frame from base 1. This sequence was found in a human donor in good health. The sample taken for sequencing was Siglec-9- CD8+ T cells sorted from blood. In the paper's terms, the cell subset or site label means: CD8 T cells lacking Siglec-9. The rearrangement joined TRBV1 to TRBJ2-5; the table's D gene call, TRBD1, was not cross checked with the DNA. TRBV1 is deemed a pseudogene. The DNA sequence is as follows: TGCACCAGCAGCCCTGTTGACTGTTCAGGGTTTAGGCTGGGGACCCAGTACTTC. Its product reads: CTSSPVDCSGFRLGTQYF.